The 15 T cell receptor beta chains reported below all come from one sample, sequenced in a study of Ad26.COV2.S vaccination and SARS-CoV-2 variants. This table comes from immunoSEQ multiplex PCR, and its TCRdb copy is limited to in-frame clones, with some not included. The sample carries some 640,000 clones, about 89% recorded once. Treatment defined: 15 to 20 received Ad26.COV2.S at low or high dose, single or two shots; about 5 received placebo; per-sample allocation not given. Specimens were obtained on day 63 following the first vaccine or placebo injection. Sequences were derived from peripheral blood, sampled in a trial of Ad26.COV2.S vaccine versus placebo. All receptors come from a person between 18 and 65 years old who received the Ad26.COV2.S COVID-19 vaccine or a placebo.

The rearrangement links TRBV5-1 to TRBJ2-7, with D maybe TRBD2 (5 bases). Trimming took off 0 bases at V and 0 bases at J, with 13 bases between the two ends. The CDR3 runs 16 residues. CDR1 and CDR2 (germline): SGHRS, YFSETQ. The CDR3 DNA reads as TGCGCCAGCAGCTTGGACGGGGATTTACCCTCCTACGAGCAGTACTTC. This encodes CASSLDGDLPSYEQYF.

V usage is TRBV10-3 and J usage is TRBJ1-1, with 9 bases fitting TRBD1. Trimming cost V 10 bases and J 1 base; bases outside gene matches: 7. CDR1 and CDR2 (germline): ENHRY, SYGVKD. There are 14 residues in the CDR3. CDR3 DNA sequence: TGTGCCAGCCTTCCGGGACAGGGGAACACTGAAGCTTTCTTT. Protein: CASLPGQGNTEAFF.

V is TRBV12-3 or TRBV12-4 and J is TRBJ2-5; D is undetermined. The V and J ends lost 3 bases and 5 bases respectively, with 7 bases between them. The length of the CDR3 is 12 residues. In DNA, the CDR3 is TGTGCCAGCAGTTTCTCTGTCGAGACCCAGTACTTC. Residues: CASSFSVETQYF.

The chain couples TRBV7-8 to TRBJ2-7, with TRBD1 matching 8 bases. The CDR3 contains 16 residues. Per the germline V gene, CDR1 is SGHVS and CDR2 is FQNEAQ. The trim removed 5 bases at V and 1 base at J, leaving 10 bases unmatched. CDR3 protein: CASSHLAGGRSYEQYF. CDR3 DNA: TGTGCCAGCAGCCACCTGGCAGGGGGCAGATCCTACGAGCAGTACTTC.

The genes are TRBV6-5 and TRBJ1-2; D gene uncertain. Looked up from germline, CDR1 is MNHEY and CDR2 is SVGAGI. Trimming pared 7 bases from V and 5 bases from J, leaving 17 bases between. The CDR3 runs 14 residues. CDR3 sequence: CASIGTPHSYGYTF. The CDR3 DNA is TGTGCCAGCATTGGTACTCCCCATTCTTATGGCTACACCTTC.

V usage is TRBV7-2 and J usage is TRBJ1-6; D is undetermined. Germline assignment: CDR1 SGHTA and CDR2 FQGNSA. The CDR3 spans 15 residues. Deletions cut 7 bases from V and 0 bases from J, with 10 bases between. CDR3 region: CASTSPGSYNSPLHF. CDR3 DNA sequence: TGTGCCAGCACCTCTCCCGGCTCCTATAATTCACCCCTCCACTTT.

V is TRBV6-2 or TRBV6-3 and J is TRBJ1-1; D uncertain. In germline, CDR1 is MNHEY, CDR2 SVGEGT. The CDR3 loop spans 15 amino acids. Trimming removed 3 bases at V and 4 bases at J, with 15 bases between. The CDR3 DNA is TGTGCCAGCAGTTATCCGTCTTGGGCCACCACTGAAGCTTTCTTT. The encoded protein is CASSYPSWATTEAFF.

The V gene is TRBV5-6, the J gene TRBJ1-6; D is unresolved. The CDR3 totals 13 residues. With 2 bases removed from V and 9 bases from J, the gap between germline ends came to 9 bases. Germline assignment: CDR1 SGHDT and CDR2 YYEEEE. DNA of the CDR3: TGTGCCAGCAGCTTAGAGGGTGGTTCACCCCTCCACTTT. Amino acid sequence: CASSLEGGSPLHF.

The J gene is TRBJ2-7, the V gene TRBV6-5, with D unclear. This CDR3 spans 14 amino acids. Germline assignment: CDR1 MNHEY and CDR2 SVGAGI. Deletions cut 2 bases from V and 2 bases from J, with 10 bases between. The CDR3: CASSYNSETYEQYF. Here the CDR3 DNA reads TGTGCCAGCAGTTACAATTCTGAGACCTACGAGCAGTACTTC.

This clone appeared once. The CDR3 sequence: CATSDLPRGAYQETQYF. The CDR3 coding sequence is TGTGCCACCAGTGACTTACCCCGGGGGGCGTACCAAGAGACCCAGTACTTC. This chain uses TRBV24-1 with TRBJ2-5; a possible D gene is TRBD2 (7 bases). Germline assignment: CDR1 KGHDR and CDR2 SFDVKD. The V end was cut by 4 bases, the J end by 0 bases, with 17 bases between. CDR3 length: 17 residues.

The rearrangement uses TRBV7-2 and TRBJ1-1, with D maybe TRBD1 (6 bases). Trimming stripped 5 bases from V and 0 bases from J, with 16 bases between. Per the germline V gene, CDR1 is SGHTA and CDR2 is FQGNSA. The CDR3 has 16 residues. The CDR3 DNA is TGTGCCAGCAGCCAAGGGACACCACAAATGAACACTGAAGCTTTCTTT. Protein product: CASSQGTPQMNTEAFF. Full variable domain (remainder filled in from reference TRBV7-2 and TRBJ1-1): GAGVSQSPSNKVTEKGKDVELRCDPISGHTALYWYRQSLGQGLEFLIYFQGNSAPDKSGLPSDRFSAERTGGSVSTLTIQRTQQEDSAVYLCASSQGTPQMNTEAFFGQGTRLTVV.

This chain joins TRBV19 and TRBJ1-5; 7 nucleotides align to TRBD1. This CDR3 has 17 residues. In germline, CDR1 is LNHDA, CDR2 SQIVND (reference sequence). After removal of 3 bases from V and 0 bases from J, the junction contained 8 bases not matched to a gene. The CDR3 loop reads CASSMGGTVYSNQPQHF. CDR3 coding DNA: TGTGCCAGTAGTATGGGAGGGACAGTTTATAGCAATCAGCCCCAGCATTTT.

This chain links TRBV19 with TRBJ1-6; D is unresolved. CDR3 size: 18 residues. Germline values: CDR1 LNHDA, CDR2 SQIVND (reference sequence). Trimming took 2 bases from V and 7 from J, leaving 21 bases between them. CDR3 region: CASSIKGVFATENSPLHF. In nucleotides, the CDR3 is TGTGCCAGTAGTATAAAGGGAGTTTTTGCTACCGAGAATTCACCCCTCCACTTT.

The rearrangement joins TRBV10-3 to TRBJ1-2, with 7 bases lining up with TRBD1. Germline lookup yields CDR1 ENHRY and CDR2 SYGVKD. The J segment lost 0 bases and the V segment lost 6 bases, leaving 1 base of the junction unmatched. CDR3 size: 13 residues. CDR3 sequence (DNA): TGTGCCATCAGGGGACAGACTAACTATGGCTACACCTTC. It yields the protein CAIRGQTNYGYTF.

This chain connects TRBV29-1 to TRBJ2-1; 8 nucleotides line up with TRBD1. This CDR3 is built from 14 residues. V lost 2 bases, J lost 6 bases, and 6 bases stayed unmatched. Per the germline V gene, CDR1 is SQVTM and CDR2 is ANQGSEA. The CDR3 region is CSVERTGMGNEQFF. The CDR3 bases are TGCAGCGTTGAAAGGACAGGGATGGGCAATGAGCAGTTCTTC.